Here is one TCR beta chain with its context. The data were taken from a study of response to subunit inactivated influenza vaccine. Germline V gene sequence: CDR1 MDHEN, CDR2 SYDVKM. The V and J ends lost 1 base and 5 bases, in that order; junction bases with no gene match: 7. The CDR3 is 17 residues long. TCRdb itself ran the RT-PCR reads through MiXCR, one entry per CDR3 protein. The sample holds some 190,000 distinct CDR3 sequences, 14% seen once. This TCR derives from a man in his fifties or sixties who received an inactivated influenza vaccine. The chain employs TRBV28 and TRBJ2-1; TRBD2 matches 11 bases. Here the sequenced sample was CD8+ T cells sorted from PBMCs, taken roughly 5 days after vaccination. The CDR3 region is CASSLYQGLAVDNEQFF. The CDR3, as DNA: TGTGCCAGCAGTTTATATCAGGGACTAGCGGTGGACAATGAGCAGTTCTTC.